This TCR beta chain was sequenced for a study of blood T cell repertoires in COVID-19. As for the study in general: T cells, B-cell-depleted T cells, or PBMCs provided the cDNA or gDNA that served as material.

Clones were sequenced by immunoSEQ multiplex PCR, and TCRdb holds only the in-frame ones, with some missing. The data hold around 58,000 clones, with around 90% observed a single time. CDR3 length: 14 residues. Deletions cut 2 bases from V and 2 bases from J, with 9 bases between. The origin of this receptor is a man aged 55 to 70 with active COVID-19. Source material: peripheral blood. The chain employs TRBV23-1 and TRBJ1-1; no clear D. TRBV23-1 has ORF status, its function being uncertain. The CDR3 loop is CASSQGQTNTEAFF. The CDR3 DNA is TGCGCCAGCAGTCAAGGGCAGACAAACACTGAAGCTTTCTTT.